This T cell receptor beta chain is from a study of PD-1 blockade in classical Hodgkin lymphoma. Time point specified: cycle 4 day 1 (C4D1), after 5 to 7 weeks of nivolumab. With no exception, relapse followed autologous stem cell transplantation in all patients, and brentuximab vedotin exposure varied. TCRdb's table, derived via immunoSEQ multiplex PCR, lists solely in-frame clones and lacks some. In the table there are roughly 96,000 clones, 90% to 95% of which are singletons. V was cut by 5 bases and J by 4 bases, with 9 bases left in between. The CDR3 covers 13 residues. Germline assignment: CDR1 MDHEN and CDR2 SYDVKM.

This clonotype was sampled from a human donor with classical Hodgkin lymphoma. The rearrangement joins TRBV28 to TRBJ1-3, with a weak D call TRBD1 (5 bases). The source was peripheral blood mononuclear cells (PBMCs), collected before the fourth cycle of nivolumab. The DNA for the CDR3 is TGTGCCAGCAGTGGAGGGACGGGAAACACCATATATTTT. Translated: CASSGGTGNTIYF.